This TCR beta chain was observed in a study of CD8 T cells in Susac syndrome. Study-level results: The study recognized that the number of individuals in its TCR sequencing and HLA analysis was relatively small.

CD8+ and CD4+ T cells from blood underwent TCR beta sequencing, which was carried out in a high-throughput format. TEMRA cells underwent FACS enrichment and CD8+ and CD4+ T cells underwent negative isolation. The RNA input was roughly 0.45 to 1 ug, and it was reverse transcribed with random hexamers. Coverage of TCR beta CDR3 amplification by immunoSEQ multiplex PCR extended to 54 Vbeta and 13 Jbeta. Using its own MiXCR run on the immunoSEQ multiplex PCR reads, TCRdb lists one record per CDR3 protein. Of around 300,000 distinct CDR3 sequences listed, about 91% were seen once; the top ten hold less than 0.08%. Trimming took off 4 bases at V and 0 bases at J, with 13 bases between the two ends. CDR3 length: 15 amino acids. Germline CDR1 is SGHKS and CDR2 is YYEKEE (reference sequence). Of note for this clonotype: Its specificity is not known.

The chain carries TRBV5-5 and TRBJ1-1, with a weak D call TRBD1 (5 bases). Sequencing was done on a sample of CD4+ T cells from PBMCs. The clonotype comes from a human donor with multiple sclerosis. The CDR3, as DNA: TGTGCCAGCAGCCCCCCATTGGGGGTGAACACTGAAGCTTTCTTT. Protein sequence: CASSPPLGVNTEAFF.